The rows below give T cell receptor beta chains drawn from one sample of a study of blood T cell repertoires in COVID-19. Measured with immunoSEQ multiplex PCR; TCRdb has only the in-frame clones, and not every one. The table lists about 190,000 clones, more than 75% of them singletons. Sequenced sample: peripheral blood. All receptors come from a woman older than 75 with acute or convalescent COVID-19. CDR3s include the opening cysteine and the closing phenylalanine or tryptophan. A D gene is named only where the DNA matches it firmly. Only part of the rows carry a size: once, few, many, or a class if the clone is expanded.

j_gene	v_gene	abundance	d_gene	CDR3aa	CDR3nt
TRBJ2-2	TRBV5-6	NA	TRBD1	CASSLQGARGTGELFF	TGTGCCAGCAGCCTTCAGGGGGCGCGGGGAACCGGGGAGCTGTTTTTT
TRBJ1-4	TRBV28	NA	TRBD1	CASSFVVGQSMEKLFF	TGTGCCAGCAGTTTCGTCGTGGGACAGTCAATGGAAAAACTGTTTTTT
TRBJ1-6	TRBV6-5	NA	TRBD1	CASSYAPMTGTSPLHF	TGTGCCAGCAGTTACGCCCCAATGACAGGGACTTCACCCCTCCACTTT
TRBJ1-1	TRBV19	NA	NA	CASTDRWAEAFF	TGTGCCAGTACAGACAGGTGGGCTGAAGCTTTCTTT
TRBJ1-1	TRBV4-2	NA	NA	CASSQGVGLGTEAFF	TGTGCCAGCAGCCAAGGGGTGGGGCTGGGCACTGAAGCTTTCTTT
TRBJ2-1	TRBV5-1	NA	TRBD2	CASSTSPLAGAYNEQFF	TGCGCCAGCAGCACCTCCCCTCTAGCGGGAGCCTACAATGAGCAGTTCTTC
TRBJ2-7	TRBV5-4	NA	NA	CASTSRDSAYEQYF	TGTGCCAGCACTTCAAGGGACTCTGCATACGAGCAGTACTTC
TRBJ2-3	TRBV27	NA	TRBD2	CASSHRGDRDTQYF	TGTGCCAGCAGTCACCGGGGGGATCGGGATACGCAGTATTTT
TRBJ2-7	TRBV5-1	NA	TRBD2	CASSLTLAGGNYEQYF	TGCGCCAGCAGCCTTACACTAGCGGGAGGAAACTACGAGCAGTACTTC
TRBJ1-1	TRBV18	NA	NA	CASSLEGNTEAFF	TGTGCCAGCTCACTAGAGGGGAACACTGAAGCTTTCTTT
TRBJ2-1	TRBV18	NA	TRBD2	CASSPPSGMAGEQFF	TGTGCCAGCTCACCACCTAGCGGGATGGCCGGTGAGCAGTTCTTC
TRBJ2-2	TRBV10-3	once	TRBD2	CAISESVLAGGTGELFF	TGTGCCATCAGTGAGTCTGTACTAGCGGGAGGCACCGGGGAGCTGTTTTTT
TRBJ2-3	TRBV28	NA	TRBD2	CASKSGLAGGDTQYF	TGTGCCAGCAAATCGGGACTAGCGGGAGGAGATACGCAGTATTTT
TRBJ2-3	TRBV18	NA	NA	CASSPGPPTDTQYF	TGTGCCAGCTCACCAGGGCCCCCCACAGATACGCAGTATTTT
TRBJ1-2	TRBV27	NA	NA	CASRPGAGYGYTF	TGTGCCAGCAGGCCAGGGGCGGGCTATGGCTACACCTTC
TRBJ2-5	TRBV21-1	NA	NA	CASSKGGRVGKETQYF	TGTGCCAGCAGCAAAGGCGGCAGGGTGGGGAAGGAGACCCAGTACTTC
TRBJ2-5	TRBV7-2	NA	NA	CASSFARRGGQETQYF	TGTGCCAGCAGCTTTGCCCGAAGGGGTGGTCAGGAGACCCAGTACTTC
TRBJ2-7	TRBV10-3	NA	TRBD2	CAIRPAGDSYEQYF	TGTGCCATCAGGCCAGCGGGGGACTCCTACGAGCAGTACTTC
TRBJ1-2	TRBV5-1	NA	TRBD1	CASSAGGGVGYTF	TGCGCCAGCAGCGCAGGGGGCGGTGTGGGCTACACCTTC
TRBJ1-3	TRBV6-2/TRBV6-3	NA	NA	CASSYMGGQTGNTIYF	TGTGCCAGCAGTTACATGGGAGGGCAGACTGGAAACACCATATATTTT
TRBJ2-7	TRBV7-9	NA	NA	CASSLPNSYEQYF	TGTGCCAGCAGCTTGCCTAATTCCTACGAGCAGTACTTC
TRBJ1-4	TRBV19	NA	TRBD1	CASRPLGTGMEKLFF	TGTGCCAGTAGACCTCTCGGGACAGGGATGGAAAAACTGTTTTTT
TRBJ2-1	TRBV30	NA	TRBD2	CAWRGSGLGEQFF	TGTGCCTGGAGGGGTAGCGGGCTAGGAGAGCAGTTCTTC
TRBJ2-3	TRBV12-3/TRBV12-4	once	NA	CASSLFPALGQYF	TGTGCCAGCAGTTTATTCCCGGCCTTGGGCCAGTATTTT
TRBJ2-5	TRBV2	NA	TRBD1	CASSRRTGVTETQYF	TGTGCCAGCAGTAGACGGACAGGGGTGACAGAGACCCAGTACTTC
TRBJ1-2	TRBV19	NA	NA	CASSIGRGGYTF	TGTGCCAGTAGTATAGGACGAGGCGGCTACACCTTC
TRBJ1-6	TRBV14	NA	TRBD1	CASSPRTGGNSPLHF	TGTGCCAGCAGCCCCCGGACAGGGGGTAATTCACCCCTCCACTTT
TRBJ1-1	TRBV30	NA	TRBD1	CAWILPGQGTEAFF	TGTGCCTGGATCCTCCCCGGACAGGGCACTGAAGCTTTCTTT
TRBJ1-2	TRBV29-1	NA	NA	CSVVPGDGNYGYTF	TGCAGCGTTGTCCCGGGAGACGGGAACTATGGCTACACCTTC
TRBJ2-5	TRBV5-4	NA	NA	CASSLDRVGTQYF	TGTGCCAGCAGCTTGGACAGGGTTGGGACCCAGTACTTC
TRBJ2-7	TRBV2	NA	NA	CASSASDAGVEQYF	TGTGCCAGCAGTGCCTCGGATGCAGGGGTGGAGCAGTACTTC
TRBJ2-1	TRBV6-5	NA	NA	CASGENRAYNEQFF	TGTGCCAGCGGGGAGAACAGAGCCTACAATGAGCAGTTCTTC
TRBJ1-4	TRBV12-3/TRBV12-4	few	NA	CASSPSHTEKLFF	TGTGCCAGCAGCCCGTCACATACGGAAAAACTGTTTTTT
TRBJ1-3	TRBV28	NA	TRBD1	CASRHQSTGSTRNTIYF	TGTGCCAGCAGACACCAGTCGACAGGGTCGACACGAAACACCATATATTTT
TRBJ1-1	TRBV29-1	NA	NA	CSVGNSMNTEAFF	TGCAGCGTTGGCAACAGCATGAACACTGAAGCTTTCTTT
TRBJ2-1	TRBV3-1/TRBV3-2	NA	TRBD2	CASSQYSGRTYNEQFF	TGTGCCAGCAGCCAATACAGCGGGAGGACCTACAATGAGCAGTTCTTC
TRBJ1-1	TRBV18	NA	NA	CASSPLAGKNTEAFF	TGTGCCAGCTCACCACTGGCAGGGAAGAACACTGAAGCTTTCTTT
TRBJ2-5	TRBV3-1/TRBV3-2	once	TRBD2	CASSQVMAGGPGETQYF	TGTGCCAGCAGCCAAGTTATGGCGGGAGGGCCGGGTGAGACCCAGTACTTC
TRBJ1-6	TRBV7-2	NA	TRBD1	CASSLRGQGGDSPLHF	TGTGCCAGCAGCCTGAGAGGACAGGGCGGGGATTCACCCCTCCACTTT
TRBJ2-6	TRBV18	NA	NA	CASSPLDTGANVLTF	TGTGCCAGCTCACCACTTGACACTGGGGCCAACGTCCTGACTTTC
TRBJ2-7	TRBV5-1	NA	NA	CASSLMPGLNSYEQYF	TGCGCCAGCAGCTTGATGCCGGGATTGAACTCCTACGAGCAGTACTTC
TRBJ2-7	TRBV4-3	few	NA	CASSQDGGSGYEQYF	TGCGCCAGCAGCCAAGATGGCGGTAGCGGCTACGAGCAGTACTTC
TRBJ2-1	TRBV7-3	once	NA	CASSLGTPGGGNEQFF	TGTGCCAGCAGTCTGGGTACCCCTGGCGGAGGCAATGAGCAGTTCTTC
TRBJ2-5	TRBV5-1	NA	TRBD1	CASSRTGTGLSETQYF	TGCGCCAGCAGCAGAACCGGGACAGGATTGTCCGAGACCCAGTACTTC
TRBJ1-2	TRBV5-1	once	NA	CASSPGGSKGYTF	TGCGCCAGCTCCCCGGGGGGGTCGAAAGGCTACACCTTC
TRBJ2-7	TRBV3-1/TRBV3-2	NA	TRBD1	CASSQDGQGAGEQYF	TGTGCCAGCAGCCAAGACGGCCAGGGGGCCGGGGAGCAGTACTTC
TRBJ2-1	TRBV6-1	NA	NA	CASSETRWYEQFF	TGTGCCAGCAGTGAAACTAGGTGGTATGAGCAGTTCTTC
TRBJ2-3	TRBV6-2/TRBV6-3	NA	TRBD1	CASSYPGQGTDTQYF	TGTGCCAGCAGTTACCCGGGACAGGGTACAGATACGCAGTATTTT